These 25 T cell receptor beta chains were sequenced from one sample in a study of blood T cell repertoires in COVID-19. TCRdb's copy holds only in-frame clones and misses some; the assay was immunoSEQ multiplex PCR. The repertoire has about 160,000 clones, 80% to 90% of them found once; the top ten carry about 5.8%. The sequencing input was peripheral blood. Every receptor here comes from a woman between 50 and 59 years old with COVID-19, enrolled during active disease.

This chain connects TRBV7-6 to TRBJ2-7; D possibly corresponds to TRBD1 (7 bases). The length of the CDR3 is 15 residues. Germline V gives CDR1 SGHVS, CDR2 FNYEAQ. The V end was cut by 0 bases, the J end by 2 bases, with 11 bases between. The CDR3 nucleotides are TGTGCCAGCAGCTTAGCGGCAGGGGGGCCCTACGAGCAGTACTTC. Protein sequence: CASSLAAGGPYEQYF.

The chain links TRBV7-2 to TRBJ2-7; D is possibly TRBD1 (6 bases). Trimming took off 5 bases at V and 4 bases at J, with 15 bases between the two ends. Germline V gene lookup returns CDR1 SGHTA and CDR2 FQGNSA. The CDR3 loop spans 14 amino acids. The CDR3 sequence: CASSPRSGEYEQYF. CDR3 DNA: TGTGCCAGCAGCCCCAGGTCAGGGGAGTACGAGCAGTACTTC.

The sample holds a few counts of this clone. The rearrangement links TRBV10-2 to TRBJ2-7; perhaps TRBD1 as D (7 bases). Germline lookup yields CDR1 WSHSY and CDR2 SAAADI. CDR3 length equals 14 residues. V lost 7 bases and J 5 bases, leaving 18 bases between the germline ends. The chain's CDR3 is CASNPRGETHEQYF. The CDR3 DNA sequence: TGCGCCAGCAACCCCAGGGGGGAGACCCACGAGCAGTACTTC.

The chain recombines TRBV4-1 with TRBJ1-6; no definite D call. This CDR3 spans 12 amino acids. Deletions cut 5 bases from V and 9 bases from J, with 8 bases between. The germline CDR1 and CDR2 sequences are MGHRA and YSYEKL. Here the CDR3 DNA reads TGCGCCAGCAGCAACACGGGTTCACCCCTCCACTTT. Translated, it gives CASSNTGSPLHF.

The chain links TRBV2 to TRBJ2-6; D may be TRBD1 (5 bases). Germline CDR1 and CDR2: SNHLY and FYNNEI. Deletions cut 2 bases from V and 0 bases from J, with 5 bases between. This CDR3 has 15 amino acids. CDR3 region: CASSEQGSGANVLTF. Written as DNA, the CDR3 is TGTGCCAGCAGTGAACAGGGCTCTGGGGCCAACGTCCTGACTTTC.

This clone was counted only a few times. J is TRBJ2-1 and V is TRBV10-3, with 11 bases matching TRBD2. Germline CDR1 ENHRY, CDR2 SYGVKD. The CDR3 totals 15 residues. V lost 3 bases and J lost 9; bases outside the gene matches: 7. For the CDR3, the DNA is TGTGCCATCAGTGAAGGGCTAGCGGGGGGCAGTGAGCAGTTCTTC. As protein: CAISEGLAGGSEQFF.

This chain joins TRBV5-1 and TRBJ1-4; 7 nucleotides align to TRBD1. CDR3 length: 15 residues. The germline gives CDR1 SGHRS, CDR2 YFSETQ. J was trimmed by 5 bases and V by 0 bases; bases with no gene match: 4. CDR3 nucleotide sequence: TGCGCCAGCAGCTTGGCGTCAGGGGGAAATGAAAAACTGTTTTTT. Its protein is CASSLASGGNEKLFF.

V gene TRBV3-1 (or the pseudogene TRBV3-2) combines with J gene TRBJ2-1; a possible D gene is TRBD2 (6 bases). The germline V gene has CDR1 LGHDT and CDR2 YNNKEL (reference sequence). The V gene lost 3 bases and the J gene lost 3 bases, with 24 bases spanning the gap. The CDR3 covers 19 residues. The CDR3 loop reads CASSQEALGPAGDYNEQFF. The CDR3 DNA follows: TGTGCCAGCAGCCAGGAAGCCCTAGGGCCAGCGGGTGACTACAATGAGCAGTTCTTC.

This clone occurred once. V is TRBV2 and J is TRBJ2-1; TRBD2 aligns across 16 bases. Germline V gives CDR1 SNHLY, CDR2 FYNNEI. Trimming at V came to 7 bases and at J to 8 bases, leaving 5 bases not matched to a gene. This CDR3 has 15 amino acids. CDR3 region: CASTGLAGGSDEQFF. CDR3 coding DNA: TGTGCCAGCACGGGACTAGCGGGGGGGTCAGATGAGCAGTTCTTC.

This chain uses TRBV3-1 (or the pseudogene TRBV3-2) with TRBJ1-4, with D perhaps TRBD1 (5 bases). From germline, CDR1 is LGHDT and CDR2 YNNKEL (reference sequence). The CDR3 is made up of 15 amino acids. Trimming took 2 bases from V and 4 from J, leaving 11 bases between them. The CDR3 here is CASSQLIRGNEKLFF. CDR3 coding DNA: TGTGCCAGCAGCCAATTGATAAGGGGTAATGAAAAACTGTTTTTT.

In its sample, this clone was seen once. The chain is built from TRBV11-3 and TRBJ2-7, with 10 bases that match TRBD2. CDR3 length: 18 amino acids. Germline trimming cut 5 bases from V and 1 base from J; bases unmatched to any gene: 14. Germline CDR1 and CDR2: SGHNT and YENEEA. CDR3 region: CASSPLPPLAGESYEQYF. In DNA form, the CDR3 reads TGTGCCAGCAGCCCGCTCCCCCCTCTAGCGGGGGAATCCTACGAGCAGTACTTC.

J is TRBJ1-3 and V is TRBV7-3; D uncertain. CDR3 length: 15 residues. The V gene lost 5 bases and the J gene lost 0 bases, with 11 bases spanning the gap. Germline loops: CDR1 SGHTA, CDR2 FQGTGA. CDR3 in amino acids: CASSPDGSSGNTIYF. CDR3 sequence (DNA): TGTGCCAGCAGCCCGGATGGGAGCTCTGGAAACACCATATATTTT.

The chain carries TRBV28 and TRBJ1-2, with D perhaps TRBD1 (6 bases). The V gene lost 6 bases and the J gene lost 0 bases, with 17 bases spanning the gap. Germline CDR1 reads MDHEN; CDR2 reads SYDVKM. The CDR3 is 16 residues long. The CDR3: CASRVPAGAANYGYTF. The DNA of the CDR3 is TGTGCCAGCAGGGTCCCGGCGGGGGCGGCTAACTATGGCTACACCTTC.

The chain links TRBV4-2 to TRBJ1-2; perhaps TRBD1 as D (5 bases). CDR1 and CDR2 (germline): LGHNA, YNFKEQ. The CDR3 has 14 residues. Trimming shortened V by 1 base and J by 3 bases, and 9 bases separated the two germline ends. For the CDR3, the DNA is TGTGCCAGCAGCCAAGGGGGCAGAGACTATGGCTACACCTTC. It encodes CASSQGGRDYGYTF.

The chain has TRBV27 and TRBJ1-6, with 7 nucleotides matching TRBD1. The CDR3 length is 17 residues. CDR1 and CDR2 from the germline V gene are MNHEY and SMNVEV (reference sequence). V dropped 0 bases and J dropped 3; count of bases not matched to a gene: 5. This chain's CDR3 is CASSLSAGGYYNSPLHF. The CDR3 coding sequence is TGTGCCAGCAGTTTATCGGCAGGGGGATACTATAATTCACCCCTCCACTTT.

V is TRBV11-3 and J is TRBJ2-1; TRBD2 aligns across 12 bases. The germline V gene has CDR1 SGHNT and CDR2 YENEEA. Trimming at V came to 3 bases and at J to 5 bases, leaving 5 bases not matched to a gene. The CDR3 totals 16 residues. CDR3 bases: TGTGCCAGCAGCTTCGTTTCTAGCGGGGGGGACAATGAGCAGTTCTTC. This translates into CASSFVSSGGDNEQFF.

The chain employs TRBV6-2 or TRBV6-3 and TRBJ1-6, with 8 positions matching TRBD1. Germline assignment: CDR1 MNHEY and CDR2 SVGEGT. The CDR3 has 12 residues. The V gene end was trimmed by 6 bases and the J gene end by 14 bases; junction bases not matched to a gene: 6. CDR3 DNA: TGTGCCAGCAGCCAGACAGGGGAGGCCCTCCACTTT. Its protein product is CASSQTGEALHF.

The genes are TRBV2 and TRBJ1-6; weak D call: TRBD1 (6 bases). CDR3 length: 17 residues. Germline V gene sequence: CDR1 SNHLY, CDR2 FYNNEI. Trimming took off 7 bases at V and 0 bases at J, with 16 bases between the two ends. CDR3 nucleotides: TGTGCCAGCATGGCCGCAGGGGAGAGCTCCTATAATTCACCCCTCCACTTT. As protein: CASMAAGESSYNSPLHF. The whole variable domain, remainder taken from reference TRBV2 and TRBJ1-6, is EPEVTQTPSHQVTQMGQEVILRCVPISNHLYFYWYRQILGQKVEFLVSFYNNEISEKSEIFDDQFSVERPDGSNFTLKIRSTKLEDSAMYFCASMAAGESSYNSPLHFGNGTRLTVT.

This chain joins TRBV13 and TRBJ2-1; 8 nucleotides match TRBD1. V was pared by 5 bases and J by 8 bases, with 5 bases of the junction left unmatched. The germline V gene has CDR1 PRHDT and CDR2 FYEKMQ (reference sequence). CDR3 length: 13 amino acids. For the CDR3, the DNA is TGTGCCAGCAGCATGGACAGGGCCCATGAGCAGTTCTTC. Its translation is CASSMDRAHEQFF.

This chain connects TRBV11-3 to TRBJ2-7; D may be TRBD1 (5 bases). V dropped 0 bases and J dropped 0 bases, with 15 bases sitting between them. CDR1 is SGHNT, CDR2 YENEEA, per germline. This CDR3 is 17 amino acids long. In DNA form, the CDR3 reads TGTGCCAGCAGCTTAGATCTTGGGGCAGCCTCCTCCTACGAGCAGTACTTC. Translated: CASSLDLGAASSYEQYF. Filled out from reference TRBV11-3 and TRBJ2-7, the complete variable domain reads EAGVVQSPRYKIIEKKQPVAFWCNPISGHNTLYWYLQNLGQGPELLIRYENEEAVDDSQLPKDRFSAERLKGVDSTLKIQPAELGDSAVYLCASSLDLGAASSYEQYFGPGTRLTVT.

V usage is TRBV2 and J usage is TRBJ2-5, with a possible D match to TRBD2 (6 bases). The CDR3 spans 14 residues. Germline V gene data show CDR1 as SNHLY and CDR2 as FYNNEI. Trimming took off 2 bases at V and 6 bases at J, with 13 bases between the two ends. The CDR3 DNA reads TGTGCCAGCAGTGAATGGGTCGGGGGTAAGACCCAGTACTTC. Its translation: CASSEWVGGKTQYF.

The rearrangement joins TRBV11-3 to TRBJ2-2; 11 nucleotides line up with TRBD1. The CDR3 sequence is 16 residues long. Germline V gives CDR1 SGHNT, CDR2 YENEEA. V shed 5 bases, J shed 6 bases, and the junction held 8 bases outside the gene matches. The CDR3 bases are TGTGCCAGCAGCCCCCGGGGGGGACAGGGGGCCGGGGAGCTGTTTTTT. Translating it yields CASSPRGGQGAGELFF.

The chain combines TRBV6-6 with TRBJ2-7; TRBD1 matches 9 bases. The CDR3 loop spans 14 amino acids. With V trimmed by 4 bases and J by 3 bases, 4 bases remained unmatched. Germline assignment: CDR1 MNHNY and CDR2 SVGAGI (reference sequence). CDR3 amino acids: CASSSGQGVYEQYF. CDR3 nucleotide sequence: TGTGCCAGCAGTTCGGGACAGGGAGTCTACGAGCAGTACTTC.

V is TRBV7-2 and J is TRBJ1-3; TRBD1 matches 7 bases. This CDR3 contains 15 residues. The germline V gene encodes CDR1 SGHTA and CDR2 FQGNSA. V trimming: 5 bases; J trimming: 0 bases; junction bases outside the gene matches: 4. The CDR3 nucleotides read TGTGCCAGCAGCGGGACAGTCATCTCTGGAAACACCATATATTTT. Its protein is CASSGTVISGNTIYF.

The chain links TRBV3-1 (or the pseudogene TRBV3-2) to TRBJ2-7, with D perhaps TRBD1 (6 bases). Per germline, CDR1 LGHDT and CDR2 YNNKEL (reference sequence). Trimming shortened V by 4 bases and J by 0 bases, and 10 bases separated the two germline ends. The CDR3 is made up of 14 amino acids. CDR3 amino acids: CASSLTGSSYEQYF. Here the CDR3 DNA reads TGTGCCAGCAGCCTCACAGGGAGCTCCTACGAGCAGTACTTC.